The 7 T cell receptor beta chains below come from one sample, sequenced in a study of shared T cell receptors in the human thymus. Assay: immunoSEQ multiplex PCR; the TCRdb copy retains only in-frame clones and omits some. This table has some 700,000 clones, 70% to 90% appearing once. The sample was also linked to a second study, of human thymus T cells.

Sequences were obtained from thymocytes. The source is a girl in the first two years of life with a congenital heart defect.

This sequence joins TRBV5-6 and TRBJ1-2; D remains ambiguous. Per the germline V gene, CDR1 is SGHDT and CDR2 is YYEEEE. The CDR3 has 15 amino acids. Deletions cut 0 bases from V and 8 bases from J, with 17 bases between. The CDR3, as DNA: TGTGCCAGCAGCTTGGAGGTGGGCCCTCGCCGCGGCTACACCTTC. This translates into CASSLEVGPRRGYTF.

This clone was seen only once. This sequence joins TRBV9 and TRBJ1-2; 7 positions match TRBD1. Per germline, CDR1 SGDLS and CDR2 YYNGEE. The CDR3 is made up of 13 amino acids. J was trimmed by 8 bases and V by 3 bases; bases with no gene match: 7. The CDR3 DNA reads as TGTGCCAGCAGCGCACAGGGGCTGCGAGGCTACACCTTC. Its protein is CASSAQGLRGYTF.

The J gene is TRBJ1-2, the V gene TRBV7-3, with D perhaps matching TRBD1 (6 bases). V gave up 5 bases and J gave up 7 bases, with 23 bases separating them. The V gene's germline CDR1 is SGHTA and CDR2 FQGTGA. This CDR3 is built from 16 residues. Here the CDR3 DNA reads TGTGCCAGCAGCCCCTACTCGTCTCCAGGGGAAAGTGGCTACACCTTC. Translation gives CASSPYSSPGESGYTF.

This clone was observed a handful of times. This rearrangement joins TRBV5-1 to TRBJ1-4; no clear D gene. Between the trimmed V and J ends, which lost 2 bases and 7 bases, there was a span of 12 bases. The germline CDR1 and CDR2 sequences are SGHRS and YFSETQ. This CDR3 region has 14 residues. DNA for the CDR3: TGCGCCAGCAGCTTCGCAGGTTTAAGTGAAAAACTGTTTTTT. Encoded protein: CASSFAGLSEKLFF.

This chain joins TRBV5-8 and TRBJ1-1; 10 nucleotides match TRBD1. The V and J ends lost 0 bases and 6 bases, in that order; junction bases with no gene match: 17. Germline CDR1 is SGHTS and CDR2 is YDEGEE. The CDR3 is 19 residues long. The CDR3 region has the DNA TGTGCCAGCAGCTTGGCCGGGGGACAGGGGCGCCTAACGAGCCCTGAAGCTTTCTTT. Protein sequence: CASSLAGGQGRLTSPEAFF.

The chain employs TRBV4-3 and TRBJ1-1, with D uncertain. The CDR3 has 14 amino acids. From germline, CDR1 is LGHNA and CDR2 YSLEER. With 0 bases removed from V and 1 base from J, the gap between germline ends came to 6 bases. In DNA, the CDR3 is TGCGCCAGCAGCCAAGATACACAGAACACTGAAGCTTTCTTT. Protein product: CASSQDTQNTEAFF.

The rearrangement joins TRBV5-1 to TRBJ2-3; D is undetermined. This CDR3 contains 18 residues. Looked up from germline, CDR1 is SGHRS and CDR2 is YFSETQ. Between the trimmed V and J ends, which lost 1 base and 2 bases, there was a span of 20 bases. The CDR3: CASSLSFLAPPPTDTQYF. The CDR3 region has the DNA TGCGCCAGCAGCTTGAGCTTCCTCGCCCCTCCCCCCACAGATACGCAGTATTTT.